The next 19 T cell receptor beta chains were all read from a single sample in a study of early T cells in non-severe SARS-CoV-2 infection. TCRdb re-analysed the 5' RACE reads in MiXCR, keeping a single row per CDR3 protein. The table records 60,000 to 75,000 distinct CDR3 sequences, roughly 4.5% of them present only once. The sequencing here drew on whole blood, taken at baseline. The receptors were sampled from an adult who was a healthcare worker with PCR-confirmed SARS-CoV-2 infection or an uninfected control (not recorded which). The donor label of this sample is uncertain.

This chain connects TRBV20-1 to TRBJ1-3; no clear D. CDR1 and CDR2 from the germline V gene are DFQATT and SNEGSKA (reference sequence). The CDR3 has 14 amino acids. V lost 1 base and J lost 1, with 8 bases in between. The CDR3 region is CSARVEGSGNTIYF. The CDR3 DNA reads TGCAGTGCTAGAGTGGAAGGGTCTGGAAACACCATATATTTT.

A few counts support this clonotype. The rearrangement joins TRBV5-1 to TRBJ2-2; tentatively, D is TRBD1 (6 bases). The CDR3 length is 14 residues. The V and J ends lost 4 bases and 7 bases respectively, with 14 bases between them. CDR1 and CDR2 from the germline V gene are SGHRS and YFSETQ. The CDR3 reads CASSPPLDSGELFF. For the CDR3, the DNA is TGCGCCAGCAGCCCCCCGTTGGACAGCGGGGAGCTGTTTTTT. Supplemented by reference TRBV5-1 and TRBJ2-2, the full variable domain reads KAGVTQTPRYLIKTRGQQVTLSCSPISGHRSVSWYQQTPGQGLQFLFEYFSETQRNKGNFPGRFSGRQFSNSRSEMNVSTLELGDSALYLCASSPPLDSGELFFGEGSRLTVL.

This sequence joins TRBV10-1 and TRBJ2-3; D might be TRBD1 or TRBD2, each matching 5 bases. CDR1 is WNHNN and CDR2 is SYGVQD in the germline V gene (reference sequence). CDR3 length: 15 amino acids. V was trimmed by 3 bases and J by 4 bases, leaving 14 bases between them. The CDR3 protein is CASSDPLGESDTQYF. For the CDR3, the DNA is TGCGCCAGCAGTGACCCCCTAGGGGAGTCAGATACGCAGTATTTT.

This clonotype has just a few counts. The chain couples TRBV11-3 to TRBJ2-7, with a tentative D call TRBD1 (6 bases). The CDR3 runs 13 residues. With 5 bases removed from V and 5 bases from J, the gap between germline ends came to 13 bases. Germline CDR1 and CDR2: SGHNT and YENEEA. DNA of the CDR3: TGTGCCAGCAGCCAAACAGGGAGCGACGAGCAGTACTTC. Translated, it gives CASSQTGSDEQYF.

V is TRBV4-3 and J is TRBJ1-2; D is perhaps TRBD1 (6 bases). Per the germline V gene, CDR1 is LGHNA and CDR2 is YSLEER. CDR3 size: 15 residues. With 0 bases removed from V and 7 bases from J, the gap between germline ends came to 15 bases. The CDR3 region is CASSQDPYSGVGYTF. The CDR3 nucleotides are TGCGCCAGCAGCCAAGACCCCTATTCAGGGGTTGGCTACACCTTC.

The table lists this clonotype with a few counts. V is TRBV11-2 and J is TRBJ2-3, with 11 bases aligning to TRBD2. V gave up 5 bases and J gave up 1 base; unmatched junction bases: 5. Germline V gene data show CDR1 as SGHAT and CDR2 as FQNNGV. The CDR3 runs 16 residues. CDR3 sequence (DNA): TGTGCCAGCAGCGCGCCGGGACTAGCGGGCACAGATACGCAGTATTTT. This gives the protein CASSAPGLAGTDTQYF.

In this sample, this clonotype turned up many times. The V and J genes are TRBV6-1 and TRBJ1-2; 7 nucleotides match TRBD1. The trim removed 6 bases at V and 4 bases at J, leaving 17 bases unmatched. This CDR3 is built from 17 residues. The germline CDR1 and CDR2 sequences are MNHNS and SASEGT. This CDR3 reads CASRPGQSSRRGYGYTF. For the CDR3, the DNA is TGTGCCAGCAGGCCGGGACAGTCCTCTCGGAGGGGCTATGGCTACACCTTC.

This clonotype has a count of ten or more. This rearrangement joins TRBV11-2 to TRBJ2-7, with D perhaps assigned TRBD1 or TRBD2 (7 bases each). The CDR3 consists of 16 residues. CDR1 and CDR2 (germline): SGHAT, FQNNGV. Trimming left V 3 bases short and J 0 bases short, with 15 bases between. CDR3 sequence (DNA): TGTGCCAGCAGCTTCCGGGGGGACAGTGACTCCTACGAGCAGTACTTC. Protein sequence: CASSFRGDSDSYEQYF.

This clonotype was detected a few times. As DNA, the CDR3 is TGCAGTGCTAGAACGCCCAGCGGGGGGGCGAATGAGCAGTTCTTC. Translation: CSARTPSGGANEQFF. The chain recombines TRBV20-1 with TRBJ2-1; 10 bases are a match to TRBD2. J gave up 7 bases and V 2 bases, and 8 bases lay outside the gene matches. This CDR3 is 15 amino acids long. Germline CDR1 reads DFQATT; CDR2 reads SNEGSKA (reference sequence).

This clonotype was seen many times. This chain connects TRBV20-1 to TRBJ2-1, with D perhaps matching TRBD2 (6 bases). This CDR3 is built from 14 residues. The germline V and J ends were trimmed by 6 bases and 7 bases, with 19 bases remaining between them. CDR1 and CDR2 (germline): DFQATT, SNEGSKA (reference sequence). The CDR3 sequence is CSASAGHRGNEQFF. For the CDR3, the DNA is TGCAGTGCCTCAGCGGGCCACCGGGGGAATGAGCAGTTCTTC.

This clonotype was recorded at least ten times. The V call is TRBV6-2 or TRBV6-3, the J call TRBJ2-5, with 7 bases matching TRBD1. The CDR3 spans 15 residues. CDR1 MNHEY and CDR2 SVGEGT come from the germline V gene. The V gene end was trimmed by 6 bases and the J gene end by 1 base; junction bases not matched to a gene: 8. Here the CDR3 DNA reads TGTGCCAGCAGCCAACTACGACAGGGCCAAGAGACCCAGTACTTC. This sequence encodes CASSQLRQGQETQYF.

This clonotype has at least ten counts. V and J are TRBV12-3 or TRBV12-4 and TRBJ1-5; D gene uncertain. The CDR3 covers 15 residues. V lost 2 bases and J lost 2, with 10 bases in between. The CDR3 loop is CASSLIQAGNQPQHF. CDR3 sequence (DNA): TGTGCCAGCAGTTTAATTCAGGCAGGCAATCAGCCCCAGCATTTT.

This clonotype was found many times. The chain couples TRBV11-2 to TRBJ2-3; TRBD1 aligns across 9 bases. The length of the CDR3 is 13 residues. CDR1 is SGHAT, CDR2 FQNNGV, per germline. V lost 3 bases, J lost 6 bases, and 1 base stayed unmatched. This CDR3 is CASSLTGGDTQYF. The CDR3 coding sequence is TGTGCCAGCAGCTTGACAGGGGGTGATACGCAGTATTTT. Together with reference TRBV11-2 and TRBJ2-3, the CDR3 gives the full variable domain: EAGVAQSPRYKIIEKRQSVAFWCNPISGHATLYWYQQILGQGPKLLIQFQNNGVVDDSQLPKDRFSAERLKGVDSTLKIQPAKLEDSAVYLCASSLTGGDTQYFGPGTRLTVL.

This clonotype was detected a few times. The chain recombines TRBV29-1 with TRBJ1-3; D is unclear. Trimming left V 0 bases short and J 0 bases short, with 6 bases between. The CDR3 is 14 amino acids. The germline V gene encodes CDR1 SQVTM and CDR2 ANQGSEA. In DNA, the CDR3 is TGCAGCGTTGAAGAGACCGGCTCTGGAAACACCATATATTTT. Protein product: CSVEETGSGNTIYF.

The table lists this clonotype with many counts. This chain connects TRBV5-1 to TRBJ2-3; perhaps TRBD2 as D (6 bases). CDR3 length: 16 amino acids. V was trimmed by 3 bases and J by 4 bases, leaving 18 bases between them. Germline V gene lookup returns CDR1 SGHRS and CDR2 YFSETQ. The CDR3 is CASSSRLVDISDTQYF. CDR3 sequence (DNA): TGCGCCAGCAGCTCTCGACTAGTAGATATATCAGATACGCAGTATTTT.

This clonotype was found many times. J is TRBJ2-3 and V is TRBV7-9; no reliable D call. CDR1 SEHNR and CDR2 FQNEAQ come from the germline V gene (reference sequence). This CDR3 is 15 amino acids long. The V gene lost 1 base and the J gene lost 1 base, with 9 bases spanning the gap. CDR3 loop: CASSLGSAGTDTQYF. CDR3 sequence (DNA): TGTGCCAGCAGCTTAGGATCGGCGGGCACAGATACGCAGTATTTT.

The chain joins TRBV20-1 to TRBJ2-1, with TRBD1 identical over 11 bases. With V trimmed by 4 bases and J by 8 bases, 7 bases remained unmatched. The CDR3 loop spans 14 amino acids. The germline CDR1 and CDR2 sequences are DFQATT and SNEGSKA (reference sequence). The CDR3 bases are TGCAGTGCTATAAGCGGGACAGGGGGAGATGAGCAGTTCTTC. Translated: CSAISGTGGDEQFF.

The V call is TRBV11-2, the J call TRBJ1-5; D is unclear. The length of the CDR3 is 13 residues. Trimming left V 3 bases short and J 7 bases short, with 10 bases between. Germline CDR1 and CDR2: SGHAT and FQNNGV. This chain's CDR3 is CASSFGPGQPQHF. The CDR3 coding sequence is TGTGCCAGCAGCTTTGGGCCCGGACAGCCCCAGCATTTT.

This clonotype was counted between two and nine times. This chain connects TRBV7-2 to TRBJ1-1; 9 bases map to TRBD1. There are 15 residues in the CDR3. Germline V gene data show CDR1 as SGHTA and CDR2 as FQGNSA. Unmatched junction bases numbered 9, after V lost 5 bases and J lost 5 bases. The CDR3 DNA sequence: TGTGCCAGCAGCCTTCAGGGACAGGGAGGGACTGAAGCTTTCTTT. It codes for CASSLQGQGGTEAFF. Supplemented by reference TRBV7-2 and TRBJ1-1, the full variable domain reads GAGVSQSPSNKVTEKGKDVELRCDPISGHTALYWYRQSLGQGLEFLIYFQGNSAPDKSGLPSDRFSAERTGGSVSTLTIQRTQQEDSAVYLCASSLQGQGGTEAFFGQGTRLTVV.